This T cell receptor (beta chain) came from a study of blood T cells in healthy people across ages. Combining a sample-barcoded 5' primer with a J-beta primer mix, a second PCR ran for roughly 6 to 12 cycles. TCRdb analysed the 5' RACE reads with MiXCR anew, one entry per CDR3 protein. The sample has roughly 800,000 distinct CDR3 sequences; around 25% are singletons. The CDR3 totals 12 residues. V was cut by 7 bases and J by 4 bases, with 14 bases left in between. Germline V gives CDR1 SQVTM, CDR2 ANQGSEA. This clonotype was picked up a small number of times. These same data were also listed under a study on T cells of mothers and their children.

The gene calls are TRBV29-1 and TRBJ2-7; tentative D call: TRBD1 (6 bases). The specimen was blood. This clonotype originated in a boy aged 5-17 years in good health. CDR3 sequence reads: CSGQTGEYEQYF. The CDR3 nucleotides are TGCAGCGGCCAGACAGGAGAATACGAGCAGTACTTC.